A single sample gave rise to the 8 T cell receptor beta chains below, sequenced in a study of regulatory T cells in long-lasting Graves disease. Researchers made TCR beta libraries by using iRepertoire HTBI primers and running Arm-PCR on CDR3 regions. TCRdb reprocessed the multiplex PCR reads with MiXCR, giving one entry per CDR3 protein. The table records a few hundred thousand distinct CDR3 sequences, 16% of them present only once. Regarding time point: newly diagnosed GD, antithyroid drugs for less than 3 months. Extracted PBMC RNA gave rise to the TCR library. These same data were also listed under a study on T cells in Graves' hyperthyroidism and ophthalmopathy.

The sequencing used peripheral blood mononuclear cells (PBMCs), collected at new diagnosis, from a patient treated with antithyroid drugs. All receptors come from a woman younger than 30 with Graves disease.

The chain has TRBV9 and TRBJ1-4, with 8 bases lining up with TRBD1. The CDR3 loop spans 17 amino acids. The germline V gene has CDR1 SGDLS and CDR2 YYNGEE. V dropped 2 bases and J dropped 0; count of bases not matched to a gene: 6. CDR3 amino acids: CASSVGQGPATNEKLFF. The CDR3 bases are TGTGCCAGCAGCGTCGGACAGGGCCCTGCAACTAATGAAAAACTGTTTTTT.

In its sample, this clonotype was seen many times. The V and J genes are TRBV28 and TRBJ2-3; D could derive from TRBD1 or TRBD2 (5 bases each). The CDR3 loop spans 15 amino acids. V was trimmed by 5 bases and J by 3 bases, leaving 15 bases between them. Germline loops: CDR1 MDHEN, CDR2 SYDVKM. The CDR3, as DNA: TGTGCCAGCAGTCCTGTTTGGGGGTTTACAGATACGCAGTATTTT. Residues: CASSPVWGFTDTQYF.

The chain couples TRBV30 to TRBJ2-1, with D maybe TRBD2 (5 bases). V lost 4 bases and J lost 9, with 13 bases in between. The CDR3 is 12 residues long. Germline CDR1 GTSNPN, CDR2 SVGIG (reference sequence). This CDR3 reads CAWNSSSTEQFF. CDR3 bases: TGTGCCTGGAATTCCTCTAGCACTGAGCAGTTCTTC. The variable domain in full, completed from reference TRBV30 and TRBJ2-1, reads SQTIHQWPATLVQPVGSPLSLECTVEGTSNPNLYWYRQAAGRGLQLLFYSVGIGQISSEVPQNLSASRPQDRQFILSSKKLLLSDSGFYLCAWNSSSTEQFFGPGTRLTVL.

The gene calls are TRBV7-3 and TRBJ2-5; 15 nucleotides line up with TRBD2. This CDR3 is built from 19 residues. CDR1 and CDR2 from the germline V gene are SGHTA and FQGTGA. Germline trimming cut 5 bases from V and 2 bases from J; bases unmatched to any gene: 12. CDR3 coding DNA: TGTGCCAGCAGCCCGATTTTAGGGACTAGCGGGAGGCAACAAGAGACCCAGTACTTC. It specifies CASSPILGTSGRQQETQYF. The full variable domain, in which reference TRBV7-3 and TRBJ2-5 provide the parts outside the CDR3, is GAGVSQTPSNKVTEKGKYVELRCDPISGHTALYWYRQSLGQGPEFLIYFQGTGAADDSGLPNDRFFAVRPEGSVSTLKIQRTERGDSAVYLCASSPILGTSGRQQETQYFGPGTRLLVL.

V is TRBV12-3 or TRBV12-4 and J is TRBJ2-1; no definite D call. V was trimmed by 7 bases and J by 4 bases, leaving 17 bases between them. This CDR3 has 15 residues. The CDR3 is CASMRNFGVYNEQFF. CDR3 sequence (DNA): TGTGCCAGCATGCGTAACTTTGGGGTTTACAATGAGCAGTTCTTC.

At least ten counts were recorded for this clonotype. V and J are TRBV20-1 and TRBJ1-1; D not certain. The V and J ends lost 2 bases and 6 bases respectively, with 16 bases between them. This CDR3 has 14 amino acids. From germline, CDR1 is DFQATT and CDR2 SNEGSKA (reference sequence). In DNA form, the CDR3 reads TGCAGTGCTAGATCTTTAGCAATAGGGTCTGAAGCTTTCTTT. Residues: CSARSLAIGSEAFF.

This clonotype came up many times. The chain carries TRBV6-1 and TRBJ2-3, with D perhaps matching TRBD1 (6 bases). The CDR3 is 15 residues long. Trimming shortened V by 4 bases and J by 2 bases, and 13 bases separated the two germline ends. Germline assignment: CDR1 MNHNS and CDR2 SASEGT. The CDR3 sequence: CASSGTASHTDTQYF. DNA for the CDR3: TGTGCCAGCAGTGGGACAGCCTCCCACACAGATACGCAGTATTTT.

The sample holds many counts of this clonotype. The rearrangement joins TRBV6-1 to TRBJ2-7; 10 nucleotides line up with TRBD2. The CDR3 length is 16 residues. Germline V lookup: CDR1 MNHNS, CDR2 SASEGT. Losses at the gene ends were 6 bases for V and 2 bases for J; bases not matched to a gene: 10. The CDR3 nucleotides read TGTGCCAGCAGAGACCTTACTAGCGGGATCCCCTACGAGCAGTACTTC. Translated: CASRDLTSGIPYEQYF.